This TCR beta chain originates from a study of blood T cell repertoires in COVID-19. Background on the study: The cDNA or gDNA used as material had been derived from T cells, B-cell-depleted T cells, or PBMCs.

Germline V CDR1 and CDR2: SGHDT, YYEEEE. This CDR3 comprises 16 residues. The V and J ends lost 0 bases and 4 bases, in that order; junction bases with no gene match: 6. Cohort allocation depended upon clinical history that participants reported. Only in-frame clones appear in the TCRdb table, and some are missing; sequencing was by immunoSEQ multiplex PCR. Among 250,000 to 300,000 clones listed, around 92% were seen once. This chain connects TRBV5-6 to TRBJ2-3; 9 positions match TRBD2. The receptor's source is a woman in her sixties or seventies who had recovered from COVID-19. Source material: PBMCs or T cells enriched from blood (not recorded which). CDR3 in amino acids: CASSLAPGGGADTQYF. The DNA for the CDR3 is TGTGCCAGCAGCTTGGCTCCCGGCGGGGGGGCAGATACGCAGTATTTT. Drawing the rest from reference TRBV5-6 and TRBJ2-3, the complete variable domain is DAGVTQSPTHLIKTRGQQVTLRCSPKSGHDTVSWYQQALGQGPQFIFQYYEEEERQRGNFPDRFSGHQFPNYSSELNVNALLLGDSALYLCASSLAPGGGADTQYFGPGTRLTVL.